A single sample gave rise to the 16 T cell receptor beta chains below, sequenced in a study of shared T cell receptors in the human thymus. Data came from immunoSEQ multiplex PCR; TCRdb stores just in-frame clones and leaves some out. The sample consists of 65,000 to 70,000 clones, roughly 96% of them appearing once. Sequencing used thymocytes. These receptors were collected from a human donor.

The V and J genes are TRBV4-3 and TRBJ2-1, with 13 bases that match TRBD2. With V trimmed by 1 base and J by 5 bases, 8 bases remained unmatched. The CDR3 is made up of 18 amino acids. The V gene's germline CDR1 is LGHNA and CDR2 YSLEER. DNA of the CDR3: TGCGCCAGCAGCCAAGCGCCAACTAGCGGGGGGGCCAACAATGAGCAGTTCTTC. It encodes CASSQAPTSGGANNEQFF.

This sequence joins TRBV27 and TRBJ1-1; D ambiguous. The CDR3 consists of 13 residues. V was clipped by 6 bases and J by 7 bases, with 15 bases between them. Germline assignment: CDR1 MNHEY and CDR2 SMNVEV (reference sequence). The DNA of the CDR3 is TGTGCCAGCAGAAATGTTACCGGGAATGAAGCTTTCTTT. As protein: CASRNVTGNEAFF.

This chain uses TRBV20-1 with TRBJ2-5; D is undetermined. The germline V gene encodes CDR1 DFQATT and CDR2 SNEGSKA (reference sequence). The V gene lost 5 bases and the J gene lost 2 bases, with 3 bases spanning the gap. There are 10 residues in the CDR3. CDR3 loop: CSAGQETQYF. CDR3 bases: TGCAGTGCTGGACAAGAGACCCAGTACTTC.

The rearrangement joins TRBV7-3 to TRBJ2-1; D unresolved. Trimming removed 8 bases from V and 4 bases from J, with 15 bases in between. The CDR3 is 14 residues long. In germline, CDR1 is SGHTA, CDR2 FQGTGA. The CDR3 region is CASLYFERYNEQFF. The CDR3 region has the DNA TGTGCCAGCCTATATTTTGAGCGATACAATGAGCAGTTCTTC.

This chain links TRBV27 with TRBJ2-5; 8 nucleotides agree with TRBD1. V lost 4 bases, J lost 2 bases, and 6 bases stayed unmatched. The length of the CDR3 is 15 residues. CDR1 MNHEY and CDR2 SMNVEV come from the germline V gene (reference sequence). In DNA, the CDR3 is TGTGCCAGCAGTTCCTCGGACAGGGTACAAGAGACCCAGTACTTC. Its protein product is CASSSSDRVQETQYF.

This chain links TRBV27 with TRBJ1-5, with 7 bases aligning to TRBD1. The ends lost 7 bases at V and 1 base at J; junction bases unmatched: 10. The CDR3 spans 16 residues. Germline loops: CDR1 MNHEY, CDR2 SMNVEV (reference sequence). CDR3 nucleotides: TGTGCCAGCACCGCACAGGGGACCCACAGCAATCAGCCCCAGCATTTT. As protein: CASTAQGTHSNQPQHF.

This clone was observed once. The chain has TRBV7-2 and TRBJ1-1; TRBD1 matches at 7 bases. CDR1 and CDR2 (germline): SGHTA, FQGNSA. With V trimmed by 3 bases and J by 1 base, 8 bases remained unmatched. The CDR3 contains 16 residues. The CDR3 coding sequence is TGTGCCAGCAGCTTTTGCACGACAGGGAGGAACACTGAAGCTTTCTTT. It codes for CASSFCTTGRNTEAFF.

V and J are TRBV19 and TRBJ2-1; perhaps TRBD1 as D (6 bases). The V gene lost 6 bases and the J gene lost 0 bases, with 15 bases spanning the gap. This CDR3 has 16 amino acids. Germline V lookup: CDR1 LNHDA, CDR2 SQIVND (reference sequence). CDR3 nucleotides: TGTGCCAGTAGCATCCCAGGGGCGAGCTCCTACAATGAGCAGTTCTTC. Its translation: CASSIPGASSYNEQFF.

The V gene is TRBV14, the J gene TRBJ2-7, with TRBD1 matching 10 bases. J was trimmed by 2 bases and V by 1 base; bases with no gene match: 5. From germline, CDR1 is SGHDN and CDR2 FVKESK. The CDR3 sequence is 16 residues long. The CDR3 spells CASSQGTGGSAYEQYF. CDR3 in DNA: TGTGCCAGCAGCCAAGGGACAGGGGGTAGCGCCTACGAGCAGTACTTC. The whole variable domain, filled in from reference TRBV14 and TRBJ2-7, reads EAGVTQFPSHSVIEKGQTVTLRCDPISGHDNLYWYRRVMGKEIKFLLHFVKESKQDESGMPNNRFLAERTGGTYSTLKVQPAELEDSGVYFCASSQGTGGSAYEQYFGPGTRLTVT.

The chain carries TRBV28 and TRBJ2-6, with D possibly TRBD1 on 5 matching bases. In germline, CDR1 is MDHEN, CDR2 SYDVKM. This CDR3 has 15 amino acids. The germline V and J ends were trimmed by 3 bases and 4 bases, with 10 bases remaining between them. The CDR3 DNA is TGTGCCAGCAGTTTCGGCAGGGTAGGGGCCAACGTCCTGACTTTC. Protein: CASSFGRVGANVLTF.

The chain joins TRBV4-2 to TRBJ1-2; no clear D gene. Germline CDR1 is LGHNA and CDR2 is YNFKEQ. V shed 0 bases and J shed 4 bases, with 9 bases lying between them. This CDR3 region has 14 residues. CDR3 loop: CASSQDPSSYGYTF. In DNA form, the CDR3 reads TGTGCCAGCAGCCAAGACCCCTCCTCCTATGGCTACACCTTC.

In regard to this clone: Mismatch with germline at one junction end may stem from a read error. This chain's CDR3 is CSVEGGGTEAFF. DNA for the CDR3: TGCAGCGTCGAAGGGGGGGGCACTGAAGCTTTCTTT. The chain is built from TRBV29-1 and TRBJ1-1; D is possibly TRBD1 (6 bases). The CDR3 extends over 12 amino acids. Germline-derived CDR1 and CDR2 are SQVTM and ANQGSEA. The complete variable domain, with remaining parts taken from reference TRBV29-1 and TRBJ1-1, reads SAVISQKPSRDICQRGTSLTIQCQVDSQVTMMFWYRQQPGQSLTLIATANQGSEATYESGFVIDKFPISRPNLTFSTLTVSNMSPEDSSIYLCSVEGGGTEAFFGQGTRLTVV.

The chain combines TRBV6-1 with TRBJ1-2, with D unclear. This CDR3 region has 14 residues. Trimming took off 3 bases at V and 0 bases at J, with 8 bases between the two ends. Germline assignment: CDR1 MNHNS and CDR2 SASEGT. CDR3 nucleotide sequence: TGTGCCAGCAGTGAGCCTGATGCTAACTATGGCTACACCTTC. It specifies CASSEPDANYGYTF.

The chain links TRBV4-3 to TRBJ2-1, with D possibly called TRBD1 or TRBD2 (5 bases each). Germline values: CDR1 LGHNA, CDR2 YSLEER. The germline V and J ends were trimmed by 2 bases and 7 bases, with 18 bases remaining between them. The CDR3 sequence is 16 residues long. In DNA, the CDR3 is TGCGCCAGCAGCCAATCTAGGTGGGGGACGTGGAATGAGCAGTTCTTC. Protein product: CASSQSRWGTWNEQFF.

The rearrangement uses TRBV23-1 and TRBJ1-2, with TRBD1 as a possible D gene (5 bases). TRBV23-1 is treated as an ORF (open reading frame) with a function not yet certain. V was trimmed by 10 bases and J by 4 bases, leaving 16 bases between them. This CDR3 has 13 residues. CDR3 sequence reads: CATRSTDTYGYTF. The CDR3 DNA reads TGCGCCACCAGATCGACAGATACCTATGGCTACACCTTC.

This clone is a singleton in its sample. The chain links TRBV7-6 to TRBJ2-3; 9 bases are a match to TRBD2. V gave up 5 bases and J gave up 3 bases; unmatched junction bases: 18. This CDR3 has 19 amino acids. Germline V gives CDR1 SGHVS, CDR2 FNYEAQ. CDR3 protein: CASSPALSLVAGVTDTQYF. In nucleotides, the CDR3 is TGTGCCAGCAGCCCAGCACTGAGTTTAGTAGCGGGGGTGACAGATACGCAGTATTTT. The whole variable domain, remainder taken from reference TRBV7-6 and TRBJ2-3, is GAGVSQSPRYKVTKRGQDVALRCDPISGHVSLYWYRQALGQGPEFLTYFNYEAQQDKSGLPNDRFSAERPEGSISTLTIQRTEQRDSAMYRCASSPALSLVAGVTDTQYFGPGTRLTVL.